This T cell receptor (beta chain) was sequenced for a study of spatial heterogeneity in lung cancer. The wider study: The donors, around 71 patients with untreated early-stage non-small cell lung cancer, provided the samples.

TCRdb reprocessed the 5' RACE reads with MiXCR, giving one entry per CDR3 protein. This sample yields 25,000 to 30,000 distinct CDR3 sequences, of which roughly 6% are seen a single time; around 21% belongs to the top ten. Time point meaning: blood at routine non-recurrence follow-up after resection. Whole RNA, isolated from tumor, nontumor lung or frozen PBMC, was sequenced without prior sorting. V was clipped by 1 base and J by 10 bases, with 22 bases between them. This CDR3 spans 16 amino acids. CDR1 and CDR2 from the germline V gene are SGHVS and FNYEAQ. This clonotype was obtained from a male donor with early-stage non-small cell lung cancer. The material sequenced was PBMCs, taken at follow-up. V usage is TRBV7-6 and J usage is TRBJ1-1, with a tentative D call TRBD1 (6 bases). The CDR3 DNA is TGTGCCAGCAGCTTAGAGCCAGGGGAAGGGGTTTATGGAGCTTTCTTT. This encodes CASSLEPGEGVYGAFF.